Listed here are 2 T cell receptor beta chains from one sample, sequenced in a study of intratumoral heterogeneity in liver cancer. Sequencing used immunoSEQ multiplex PCR; TCRdb keeps in-frame clones, though not all of them. The data contain tens of thousands of clones, just under 75% of them singletons. The sample here was tumor-adjacent normal tissue, taken before any cancer treatment. The receptor source for this set is an older woman with hepatocellular carcinoma.

The chain couples TRBV6-5 to TRBJ1-2; TRBD1 might be the D (5 bases). Between the trimmed V and J ends, which lost 2 bases and 2 bases, there was a span of 12 bases. CDR3 length: 15 amino acids. CDR1 and CDR2 from the germline V gene are MNHEY and SVGAGI. The CDR3 loop is CASSYGLGANYGYTF. The CDR3, as DNA: TGTGCCAGCAGTTACGGGTTAGGGGCGAACTATGGCTACACCTTC.

The chain combines TRBV29-1 with TRBJ1-2; tentative D call: TRBD1 (5 bases). The CDR3 has 17 residues. Germline CDR1 SQVTM, CDR2 ANQGSEA. The V end was cut by 1 base, the J end by 4 bases, with 22 bases between. The CDR3 is CSVEGGAGSGSAYGYTF. As DNA, the CDR3 is TGCAGCGTTGAAGGTGGGGCAGGGAGCGGTTCAGCCTATGGCTACACCTTC.